This note documents a single T cell receptor (beta chain) sequence. Its target is not known. This specimen comes from a study of cytomegalovirus exposure and HLA in healthy donors. PCR employed 60 Vbeta and 13 Jbeta primers. Profiled with immunoSEQ multiplex PCR; TCRdb holds only in-frame clones, not every one. The data contain approximately 160,000 clones, 60% to 85% of them seen just once; the ten biggest clones take up about 7.4%. Overall study findings and caveats: The later analysis indicated that the majority of CMV-associated TCR beta chains appeared HLA-restricted. It is likely that the observed cluster of highly shared sequence variants was a sequencing artifact.

V shed 1 base and J shed 5 bases, with 13 bases lying between them. The germline CDR1 and CDR2 sequences are SGHKS and YYEKEE (reference sequence). The CDR3 length is 14 residues. The sample comprised PBMCs. The sequence derives from a male donor in good health and CMV-seropositive. The chain joins TRBV5-5 to TRBJ2-7; D is possibly TRBD2 (6 bases). CDR3: CASSLFSGEDEQYF. In DNA form, the CDR3 reads TGTGCCAGCAGCTTGTTCTCCGGGGAGGACGAGCAGTACTTC.